The sequence of this T cell receptor (beta chain) was determined in a study of sequential checkpoint blockade in melanoma. Across the study: First-line arms were nivolumab then ipilimumab, or the reverse, randomized 1:1. Both treatment sequences were followed by maintenance nivolumab.

Data came from immunoSEQ multiplex PCR; TCRdb stores just in-frame clones and leaves some out. The table has roughly 18,000 clones, roughly 70% seen once. CDR3 size: 17 residues. V was clipped by 3 bases and J by 7 bases; unmatched bases: 18. Germline CDR1 MNHNS, CDR2 SASEGT. Treatment described: randomized to nivolumab then ipilimumab (arm A) or the reverse (arm B). The rearrangement uses TRBV6-1 and TRBJ2-7; 7 bases are shared with TRBD1. This clonotype originated in a human donor with melanoma. The source material was CD8+ T cells sorted from blood (inferred from file names), sampled from a patient given nivolumab and ipilimumab in sequence. CDR3 loop: CASSEGGRGQVTREQYF. The CDR3 DNA follows: TGTGCCAGCAGTGAGGGTGGGCGAGGACAGGTAACGCGGGAGCAGTACTTC.